This is a list of T cell receptor beta chains from one sample in a study of T-cell reconstitution after alpha-beta-depleted transplantation in children. MiXCR, run by TCRdb on the PCR reads, gives a single entry per CDR3 protein. The table shows 240,000 or so distinct CDR3 sequences, with around 7.8% occurring only once. Sequencing was performed on PBMCs, mostly from graft donor cells, taken 180 days after TCRalphabeta/CD19-depleted stem cell transplant. These receptors all stem from a male patient between 10 and 17 years old who had a stem cell transplant for acute lymphoblastic leukemia, so the T cells may come from the graft donor. CDR3s include the opening cysteine and the closing phenylalanine or tryptophan. The D gene is left open where the match is weak. A row's size may be missing; if present it is once, few, many or a size class.

D gene: TRBD1
V gene: TRBV11-2
J gene: TRBJ2-7
clone size: .
CDR3 DNA: TGTGCCAGCAGCTCCACGTTGTCGACCGGGACAGAAGAGCAGTACTTC
CDR3 protein: CASSSTLSTGTEEQYF

D gene: .
V gene: TRBV28
J gene: TRBJ1-5
clone size: many
CDR3 DNA: TGTGCCAGCAGTTTACCTTACAGCAATCAGCCCCAGCATTTT
CDR3 protein: CASSLPYSNQPQHF

D gene: TRBD2
V gene: TRBV20-1
J gene: TRBJ2-7
clone size: .
CDR3 DNA: TGCAGTGCTAGAGGGACTAGCGGGAGTACCTACGAGCAGTACTTC
CDR3 protein: CSARGTSGSTYEQYF

D gene: .
V gene: TRBV7-9
J gene: TRBJ2-2
clone size: many
CDR3 DNA: TGTGCCAGCAGCCCGCCGGGACTTCACACCGGGGAGCTGTTTTTT
CDR3 protein: CASSPPGLHTGELFF

D gene: TRBD2
V gene: TRBV12-5
J gene: TRBJ2-1
clone size: many
CDR3 DNA: TGTGCTAGTGGTTTGCGGCTAGCGGGCTACAATGAGCAGTTCTTC
CDR3 protein: CASGLRLAGYNEQFF

D gene: TRBD2
V gene: TRBV5-1
J gene: TRBJ2-5
clone size: many
CDR3 DNA: TGCGCCAGCAGCTTCTTGAGCGGGGGGGCCCGAGAGACCCAGTACTTC
CDR3 protein: CASSFLSGGARETQYF

D gene: .
V gene: TRBV29-1
J gene: TRBJ1-1
clone size: .
CDR3 DNA: TGCAGCGTTGATGCACGTAGTGAATCTTTCTTT
CDR3 protein: CSVDARSESFF

D gene: TRBD1
V gene: TRBV19
J gene: TRBJ1-4
clone size: .
CDR3 DNA: TGTGCCAGTAGTACCGCAGGGGGAGAAGCTGAAAAACTGTTTTTT
CDR3 protein: CASSTAGGEAEKLFF

D gene: .
V gene: TRBV29-1
J gene: TRBJ2-7
clone size: many
CDR3 DNA: TGCAGCGTTTTACAGGACTACGAGCAGTACTTC
CDR3 protein: CSVLQDYEQYF

D gene: .
V gene: TRBV7-3
J gene: TRBJ2-1
clone size: many
CDR3 DNA: TGTGCCAGCAGCTACCCTAGTGAAGGTGAGCAGTTCTTC
CDR3 protein: CASSYPSEGEQFF

D gene: TRBD2
V gene: TRBV29-1
J gene: TRBJ2-1
clone size: many
CDR3 DNA: TGCAGCGTTGGGACTAGCGGGGCCCGATCTTTGTTCTTC
CDR3 protein: CSVGTSGARSLFF

D gene: .
V gene: TRBV7-2
J gene: TRBJ2-4
clone size: many
CDR3 DNA: TGTGCCAGCAGCTTAGCTAGCGTTGGCTTCACCATTCAGTACTTC
CDR3 protein: CASSLASVGFTIQYF

D gene: TRBD2
V gene: TRBV15
J gene: TRBJ2-7
clone size: many
CDR3 DNA: TGTGCCACCAGCAGAGACGGATTGGGGGGGATAGGCTACGAGCAGTACTTC
CDR3 protein: CATSRDGLGGIGYEQYF

D gene: .
V gene: TRBV28
J gene: TRBJ2-6
clone size: many
CDR3 DNA: TGTGCCAGCAGTTTGGAGGGGTACTCTGGGGCCAACGTCCTGACTTTC
CDR3 protein: CASSLEGYSGANVLTF

D gene: TRBD2
V gene: TRBV24-1
J gene: TRBJ2-1
clone size: .
CDR3 DNA: TGTGCCACCAGTGATCCCGGACTAGCGGGAGTCAATGAGCAGTTCTTC
CDR3 protein: CATSDPGLAGVNEQFF

D gene: .
V gene: TRBV4-1
J gene: TRBJ2-5
clone size: many
CDR3 DNA: TGCGCCAGCAGCCCGGGCCCCGAGGAGACCCAGTACTTC
CDR3 protein: CASSPGPEETQYF

D gene: .
V gene: TRBV29-1
J gene: TRBJ1-3
clone size: many
CDR3 DNA: TGCAGCGTTGGGGGCGGAAACACCATATATTTT
CDR3 protein: CSVGGGNTIYF

D gene: TRBD2
V gene: TRBV7-9
J gene: TRBJ2-5
clone size: many
CDR3 DNA: TGTGCCAGCAGCGCGGGGACTAGCGGGCGGGAGACCCAGTACTTC
CDR3 protein: CASSAGTSGRETQYF

D gene: TRBD2
V gene: TRBV12-3/TRBV12-4
J gene: TRBJ2-5
clone size: few
CDR3 DNA: TGTGCCAGCAGCCCTCACCGAGCGGGGGGATTCCCGGTTGACCAAGAGACCCAGTACTTC
CDR3 protein: CASSPHRAGGFPVDQETQYF

D gene: .
V gene: TRBV2
J gene: TRBJ1-1
clone size: .
CDR3 DNA: TGTGCCAGCAATTTGTGGGTGAAGGACACTGAAGCTTTCTTT
CDR3 protein: CASNLWVKDTEAFF

D gene: .
V gene: TRBV25-1
J gene: TRBJ1-2
clone size: many
CDR3 DNA: TGTGCCAGCAGTGCGGAGACGGACAGCCTGCTCTATGGCTACACCTTC
CDR3 protein: CASSAETDSLLYGYTF

D gene: .
V gene: TRBV4-3
J gene: TRBJ1-2
clone size: few
CDR3 DNA: TGCGCCAGCAGCCAAGATAGGGCAGCTACTTATGGCTACACCTTC
CDR3 protein: CASSQDRAATYGYTF

D gene: .
V gene: TRBV5-4
J gene: TRBJ2-4
clone size: few
CDR3 DNA: TGTGCCAGCAGCTTGGGGGAAGCCAAAAACATTCAGTACTTC
CDR3 protein: CASSLGEAKNIQYF

D gene: .
V gene: TRBV7-9
J gene: TRBJ1-4
clone size: many
CDR3 DNA: TGTGCCAGCACCGGGTTTGAAAAACTGTTTTTT
CDR3 protein: CASTGFEKLFF

D gene: .
V gene: TRBV20-1
J gene: TRBJ2-7
clone size: few
CDR3 DNA: TGCAGTGCTAGAGATTTTAGGGTGGGCCCAACCTACGAGCAGTACTTC
CDR3 protein: CSARDFRVGPTYEQYF

D gene: .
V gene: TRBV29-1
J gene: TRBJ2-7
clone size: many
CDR3 DNA: TGCAGCGTTGAAGGGGTCCCCTACGAGCAGTACTTC
CDR3 protein: CSVEGVPYEQYF

D gene: .
V gene: TRBV28
J gene: TRBJ1-3
clone size: .
CDR3 DNA: TGTGCCATCGGGGACATGTCCTACTCTGGAAACACCATATATTTT
CDR3 protein: CAIGDMSYSGNTIYF

D gene: TRBD1
V gene: TRBV15
J gene: TRBJ1-5
clone size: many
CDR3 DNA: TGTGCCACCAGCAGAGATCGCCCGGGACAGGGGAGTAATCAGCCCCAGCATTTT
CDR3 protein: CATSRDRPGQGSNQPQHF

D gene: .
V gene: TRBV6-2/TRBV6-3
J gene: TRBJ1-4
clone size: many
CDR3 DNA: TGTGCCAGCACCCAAGGGCACGGACTGTTTTTT
CDR3 protein: CASTQGHGLFF

D gene: .
V gene: TRBV6-5
J gene: TRBJ2-3
clone size: many
CDR3 DNA: TGTGCCAGCAGTTACTCGAGGGCAGATACGCAGTATTTT
CDR3 protein: CASSYSRADTQYF

D gene: TRBD1
V gene: TRBV4-2
J gene: TRBJ2-3
clone size: .
CDR3 DNA: TGTGCCAGCAGCCAAGAATGGGGACAGGGAGGAACAGATACGCAGTATTTT
CDR3 protein: CASSQEWGQGGTDTQYF

D gene: .
V gene: TRBV10-1
J gene: TRBJ2-3
clone size: many
CDR3 DNA: TGCGCCAGCAGTCCAGGGGATCCCACAGATACGCAGTATTTT
CDR3 protein: CASSPGDPTDTQYF

D gene: .
V gene: TRBV12-3/TRBV12-4
J gene: TRBJ2-7
clone size: many
CDR3 DNA: TGTGCCAGCAGTTTAGTCCACTCCTACGAGCAGTACTTC
CDR3 protein: CASSLVHSYEQYF

D gene: TRBD1
V gene: TRBV20-1
J gene: TRBJ1-4
clone size: many
CDR3 DNA: TGCAGTGCTAGAGATAAGAGGGGACAGGGGTTCGTTGCAACTAATGAAAAACTGTTTTTT
CDR3 protein: CSARDKRGQGFVATNEKLFF

D gene: .
V gene: TRBV6-2/TRBV6-3
J gene: TRBJ2-7
clone size: few
CDR3 DNA: TGTGCCAGCAGTTACAGGGGGGACTCCACCTACGAGCAGTACTTC
CDR3 protein: CASSYRGDSTYEQYF

D gene: .
V gene: TRBV29-1
J gene: TRBJ2-1
clone size: many
CDR3 DNA: TGCAGCGTTGAAGGGGGTAGGCGGGCAGATGAGCAGTTCTTC
CDR3 protein: CSVEGGRRADEQFF

D gene: .
V gene: TRBV6-5
J gene: TRBJ1-1
clone size: .
CDR3 DNA: TGTGCCAGCAATTCTGGTGACTCCTTGAACACTGAAGCTTTCTTT
CDR3 protein: CASNSGDSLNTEAFF

D gene: .
V gene: TRBV11-2
J gene: TRBJ2-5
clone size: many
CDR3 DNA: TGTGCCAGCAGCTTAGTACAGGGAAGGCAGACCCAGTACTTC
CDR3 protein: CASSLVQGRQTQYF

D gene: .
V gene: TRBV28
J gene: TRBJ2-5
clone size: many
CDR3 DNA: TGTGCCAGCAGTTTGGGGTTAGGGGGAGAGGAGACCCAGTACTTC
CDR3 protein: CASSLGLGGEETQYF

D gene: .
V gene: TRBV9
J gene: TRBJ2-2
clone size: many
CDR3 DNA: TGTGCCAGCAGCTTACCCCGACAGCATACTTTGAACACCGGGGAGCTGTTTTTT
CDR3 protein: CASSLPRQHTLNTGELFF